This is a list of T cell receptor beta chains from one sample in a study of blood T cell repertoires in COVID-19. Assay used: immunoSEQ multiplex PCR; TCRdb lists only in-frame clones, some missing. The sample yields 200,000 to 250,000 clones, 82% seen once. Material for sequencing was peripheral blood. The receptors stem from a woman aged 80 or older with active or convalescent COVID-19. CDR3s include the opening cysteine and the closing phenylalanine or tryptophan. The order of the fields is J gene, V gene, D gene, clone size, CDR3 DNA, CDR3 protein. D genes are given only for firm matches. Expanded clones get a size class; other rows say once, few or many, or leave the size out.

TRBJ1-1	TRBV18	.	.	TGTGCCAGCTCGATCGACAGCCTCACTGAAGCTTTCTTT	CASSIDSLTEAFF
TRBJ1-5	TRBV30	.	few	TGTGCCTGCTATAAAAATCAGCCCCAGCATTTT	CACYKNQPQHF
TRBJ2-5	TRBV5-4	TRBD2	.	TGTGCCAGCAGCTCGGGAGGTGTCCAAGAGACCCAGTACTTC	CASSSGGVQETQYF
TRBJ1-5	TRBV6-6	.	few	TGTGCCAGCAGCGCGAGGCCCAGCAATCAGCCCCAGCATTTT	CASSARPSNQPQHF
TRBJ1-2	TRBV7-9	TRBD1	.	TGTGCCAGCAGCTTAGCCGGGACAGAAGGCTACACCTTC	CASSLAGTEGYTF
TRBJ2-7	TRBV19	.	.	TGTGCCAGTAGTAAGGACAGTAGGTACGAGCAGTACTTC	CASSKDSRYEQYF
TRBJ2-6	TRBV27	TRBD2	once	TGTGCCAGCAGTCCCAGCGGGGGCCGAGCTGGGGCCAACGTCCTGACTTTC	CASSPSGGRAGANVLTF
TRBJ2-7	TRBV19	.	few	TGTGCCAGTAGTAATAGACATCTATACGAGCAGTACTTC	CASSNRHLYEQYF
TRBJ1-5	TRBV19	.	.	TGTGCCAGTAGTATAGGACAGGTTAGCAATCAGCCCCAGCATTTT	CASSIGQVSNQPQHF
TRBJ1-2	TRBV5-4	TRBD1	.	TGTGCCAGCAGCTTCGGGCAGGGGGCTAACTATGGCTACACCTTC	CASSFGQGANYGYTF
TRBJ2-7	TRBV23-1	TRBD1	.	TGCGCCAGCAGTCAAACGGACAGGGGGGGAGTTCGGGAGCAGTACTTC	CASSQTDRGGVREQYF
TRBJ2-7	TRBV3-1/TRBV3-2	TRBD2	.	TGTGCCTCAACACCGGGACTAGCCTTAACCTACGAGCAGTACTTC	CASTPGLALTYEQYF
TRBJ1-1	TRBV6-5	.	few	TGTGCCAGCAGTTACTCCCTAGAAGCTTTCTTT	CASSYSLEAFF
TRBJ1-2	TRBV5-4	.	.	TGTGCCAGCAGCCCCTATTGGGGGGAACACTATGGCTACACCTTC	CASSPYWGEHYGYTF
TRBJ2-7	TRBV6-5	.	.	TGTGCCAGCAACATTCTGGACATACCGCCCTACGAGCAGTACTTC	CASNILDIPPYEQYF
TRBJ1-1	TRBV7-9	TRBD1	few	TGTGCCAGCAGCATAAGACAGGGCCCGAGGACTGAAGCTTTCTTT	CASSIRQGPRTEAFF
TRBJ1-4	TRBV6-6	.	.	TGTGCCACCCCAGGTGCAACTAATGAAAAACTGTTTTTT	CATPGATNEKLFF
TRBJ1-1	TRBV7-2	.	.	TGTGCCAGCAGCTCGAACAGGGATGGCACTGAAGCTTTCTTT	CASSSNRDGTEAFF
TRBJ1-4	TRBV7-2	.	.	TGTGCCAGCAGCTTAGAGTGGGGGGATGAAAAACTGTTTTTT	CASSLEWGDEKLFF
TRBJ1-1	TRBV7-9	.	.	TGTGCCAGTCAAAAAATGGGGGGCACTGAAGCTTTCTTT	CASQKMGGTEAFF
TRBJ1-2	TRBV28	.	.	TGTGCCAGCAGTTTATCGGGGTTGCCTGGCTACACCTTC	CASSLSGLPGYTF
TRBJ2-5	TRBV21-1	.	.	TGTGCCAGCATCAGAGGGTGGACGGGGGGCCTACAAGAGACCCAGTACTTC	CASIRGWTGGLQETQYF
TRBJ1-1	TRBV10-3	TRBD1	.	TGTGCCATCAGTGACAGGGGGGCCTCTGAAGCTTTCTTT	CAISDRGASEAFF
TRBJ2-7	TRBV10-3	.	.	TGTGCCATCAGGGCCCCTGGCTACGAGCAGTACTTC	CAIRAPGYEQYF
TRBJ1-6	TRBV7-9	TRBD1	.	TGTGCCAGCAGCTTAGCGGGGGGCAGGGGGCTGATGCCCCTCCACTTT	CASSLAGGRGLMPLHF
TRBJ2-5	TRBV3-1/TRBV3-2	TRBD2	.	TGTGCCAGCAGCCTTCGTAGCGGGAAAGAGACCCAGTACTTC	CASSLRSGKETQYF
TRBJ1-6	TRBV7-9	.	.	TGTGCCAGCAGCCCCCGCGGAGGGGATTCACCCCTCCACTTT	CASSPRGGDSPLHF
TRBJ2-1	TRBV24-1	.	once	TGTGCCACCAGTGATTTGGCCTCGGGAAAGCAGTTCTTC	CATSDLASGKQFF
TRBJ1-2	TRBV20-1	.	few	TGCAGTGCAAGTCAGGTTAACTATGGCTACACCTTC	CSASQVNYGYTF
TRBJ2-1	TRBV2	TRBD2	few	TGTGCCAGCAGTGTCAAAAGCGGGAGGGCCAGAGAGCAGTTCTTC	CASSVKSGRAREQFF
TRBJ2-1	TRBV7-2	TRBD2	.	TGTGCCAGCAGAACCGGACTAGCGGGGTACAATGAGCAGTTCTTC	CASRTGLAGYNEQFF
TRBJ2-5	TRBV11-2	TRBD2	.	TGTGCCAGCAGCTTTTCACTAGCGGGAGGTCAAGAGACCCAGTACTTC	CASSFSLAGGQETQYF
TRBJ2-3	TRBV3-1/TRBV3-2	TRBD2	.	TGTGCCAGCAGCCAAGCAGCGACTAGCGGCGCCACAGATACGCAGTATTTT	CASSQAATSGATDTQYF
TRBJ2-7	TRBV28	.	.	TGTGCCAGCAGTCCCCACTCACTCTCCTACGAGCAGTACTTC	CASSPHSLSYEQYF
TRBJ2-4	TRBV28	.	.	TGTGCCAGCAGTTTACGGGCAGGGTTCATAGACATTCAGTACTTC	CASSLRAGFIDIQYF
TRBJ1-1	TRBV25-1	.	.	TGTGCCAGCAGGGAAAAGCAGGGGCGGAAACCTGAAGCTTTCTTT	CASREKQGRKPEAFF
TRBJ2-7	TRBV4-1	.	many	TGCGCCAGCAGCCTCCAGGGAATATCCAATTACGAGCAGTACTTC	CASSLQGISNYEQYF
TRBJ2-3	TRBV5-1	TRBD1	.	TGCGCCAGCAGTCGGGGACAGGGGAGCACAGATACGCAGTATTTT	CASSRGQGSTDTQYF
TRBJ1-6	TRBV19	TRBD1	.	TGTGCCAGTAGTCCACGGGACAGCCGCTCCTATAATTCACCCCTCCACTTT	CASSPRDSRSYNSPLHF
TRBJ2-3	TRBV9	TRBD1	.	TGTGCCAGCAGCGTAGCTTGGGACAGGGAAGATACGCAGTATTTT	CASSVAWDREDTQYF